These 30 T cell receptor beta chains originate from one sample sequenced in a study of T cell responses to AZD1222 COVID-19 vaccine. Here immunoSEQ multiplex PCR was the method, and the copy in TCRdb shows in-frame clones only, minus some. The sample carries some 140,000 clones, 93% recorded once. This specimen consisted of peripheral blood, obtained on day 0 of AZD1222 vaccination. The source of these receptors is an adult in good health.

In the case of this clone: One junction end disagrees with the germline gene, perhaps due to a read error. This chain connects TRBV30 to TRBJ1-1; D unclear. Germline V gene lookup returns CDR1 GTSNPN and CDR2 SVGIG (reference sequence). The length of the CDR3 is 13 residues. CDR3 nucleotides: TGTGCCGGGAGAAGGGAAGGAGGCACTGAAGCTTTCTTT. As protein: CAGRREGGTEAFF.

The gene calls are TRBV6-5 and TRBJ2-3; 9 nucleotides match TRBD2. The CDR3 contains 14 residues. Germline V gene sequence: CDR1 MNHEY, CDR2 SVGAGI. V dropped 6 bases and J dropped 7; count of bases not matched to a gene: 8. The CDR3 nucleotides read TGTGCCAGCAGGGGGGCTAGCGGGAAATATACGCAGTATTTT. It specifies CASRGASGKYTQYF.

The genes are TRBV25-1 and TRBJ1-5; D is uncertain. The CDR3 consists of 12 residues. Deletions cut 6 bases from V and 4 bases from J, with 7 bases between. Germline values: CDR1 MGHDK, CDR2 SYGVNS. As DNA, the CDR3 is TGTGCCAGCAGCCGGGATAATCAGCCCCAGCATTTT. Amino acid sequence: CASSRDNQPQHF.

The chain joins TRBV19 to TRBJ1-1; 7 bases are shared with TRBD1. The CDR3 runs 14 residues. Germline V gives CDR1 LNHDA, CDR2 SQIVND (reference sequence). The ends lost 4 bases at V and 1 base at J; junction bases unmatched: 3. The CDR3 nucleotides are TGTGCCAGTAGTAGGACAGGAGAGAACACTGAAGCTTTCTTT. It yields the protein CASSRTGENTEAFF.

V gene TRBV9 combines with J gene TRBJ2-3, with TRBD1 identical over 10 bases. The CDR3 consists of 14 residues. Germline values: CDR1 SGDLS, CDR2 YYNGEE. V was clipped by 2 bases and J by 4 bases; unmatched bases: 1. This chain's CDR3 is CASSVGQGADTQYF. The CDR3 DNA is TGTGCCAGCAGCGTTGGACAGGGGGCAGATACGCAGTATTTT.

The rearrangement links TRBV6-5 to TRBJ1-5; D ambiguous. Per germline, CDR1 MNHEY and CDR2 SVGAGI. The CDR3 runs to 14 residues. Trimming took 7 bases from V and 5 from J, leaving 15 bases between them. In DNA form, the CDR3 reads TGTGCCAGCAACGCCCCGAGGCAGTATCAGCCCCAGCATTTT. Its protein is CASNAPRQYQPQHF.

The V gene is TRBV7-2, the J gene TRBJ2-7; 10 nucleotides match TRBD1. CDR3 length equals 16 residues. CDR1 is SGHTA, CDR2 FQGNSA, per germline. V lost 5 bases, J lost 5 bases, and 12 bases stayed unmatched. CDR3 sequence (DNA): TGTGCCAGCAGCCTCTCCTCGGGACAGGGGCTACACGAGCAGTACTTC. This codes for CASSLSSGQGLHEQYF.

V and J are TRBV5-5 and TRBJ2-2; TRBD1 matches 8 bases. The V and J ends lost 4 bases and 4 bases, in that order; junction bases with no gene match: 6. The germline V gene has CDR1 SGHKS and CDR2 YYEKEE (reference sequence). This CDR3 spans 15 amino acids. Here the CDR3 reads CASSLRQGSTGELFF. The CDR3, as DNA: TGTGCCAGCAGCCTTCGACAGGGGAGCACCGGGGAGCTGTTTTTT.

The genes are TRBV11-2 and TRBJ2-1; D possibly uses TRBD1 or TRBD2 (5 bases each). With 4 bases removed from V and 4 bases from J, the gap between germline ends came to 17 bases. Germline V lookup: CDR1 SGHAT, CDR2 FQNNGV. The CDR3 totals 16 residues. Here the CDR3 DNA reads TGTGCCAGCAGCTCCCTACCCTATGGGGGTTACAATGAGCAGTTCTTC. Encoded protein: CASSSLPYGGYNEQFF.

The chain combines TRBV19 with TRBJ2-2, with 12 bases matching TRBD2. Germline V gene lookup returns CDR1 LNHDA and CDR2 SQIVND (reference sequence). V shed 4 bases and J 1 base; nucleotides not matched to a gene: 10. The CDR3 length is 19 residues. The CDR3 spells CASSRERLAGVGNTGELFF. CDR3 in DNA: TGTGCCAGTAGTAGAGAGCGACTAGCGGGAGTCGGGAACACCGGGGAGCTGTTTTTT.

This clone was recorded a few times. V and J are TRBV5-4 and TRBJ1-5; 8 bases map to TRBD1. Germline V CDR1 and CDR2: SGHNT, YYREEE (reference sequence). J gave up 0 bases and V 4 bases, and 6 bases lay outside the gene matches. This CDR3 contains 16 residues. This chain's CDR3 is CASSLDGQGSNQPQHF. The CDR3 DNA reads TGTGCCAGCAGCCTGGACGGACAGGGTAGCAATCAGCCCCAGCATTTT.

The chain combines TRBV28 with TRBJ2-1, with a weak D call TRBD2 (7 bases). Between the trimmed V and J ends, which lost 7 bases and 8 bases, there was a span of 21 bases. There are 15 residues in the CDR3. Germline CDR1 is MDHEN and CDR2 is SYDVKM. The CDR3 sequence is CASNTEGGSRDEQFF. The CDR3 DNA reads TGTGCCAGCAACACCGAGGGGGGGAGCAGGGATGAGCAGTTCTTC.

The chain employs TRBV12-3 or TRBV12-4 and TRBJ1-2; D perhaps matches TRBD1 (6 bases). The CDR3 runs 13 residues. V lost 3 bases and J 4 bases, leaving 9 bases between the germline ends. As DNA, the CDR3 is TGTGCCAGCAGTTTTGTACAGGGCTATGGCTACACCTTC. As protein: CASSFVQGYGYTF.

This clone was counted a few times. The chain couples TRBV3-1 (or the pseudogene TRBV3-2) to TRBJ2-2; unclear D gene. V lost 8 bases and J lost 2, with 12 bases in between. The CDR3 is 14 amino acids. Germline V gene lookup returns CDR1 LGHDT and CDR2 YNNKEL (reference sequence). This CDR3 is CASVPTTNTGELFF. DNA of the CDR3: TGTGCCAGCGTCCCGACAACCAACACCGGGGAGCTGTTTTTT.

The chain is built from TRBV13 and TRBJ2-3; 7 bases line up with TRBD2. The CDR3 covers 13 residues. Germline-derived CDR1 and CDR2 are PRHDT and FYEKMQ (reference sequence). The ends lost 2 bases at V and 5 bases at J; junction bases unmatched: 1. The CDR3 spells CASSLSSGDTQYF. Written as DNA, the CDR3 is TGTGCCAGCAGCTTATCTAGCGGAGATACGCAGTATTTT.

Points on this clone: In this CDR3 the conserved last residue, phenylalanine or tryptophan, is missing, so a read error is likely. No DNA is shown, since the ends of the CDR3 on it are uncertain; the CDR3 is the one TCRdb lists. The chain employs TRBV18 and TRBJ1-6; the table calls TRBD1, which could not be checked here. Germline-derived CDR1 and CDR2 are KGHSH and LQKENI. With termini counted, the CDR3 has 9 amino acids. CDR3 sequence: CASSHRQGL.

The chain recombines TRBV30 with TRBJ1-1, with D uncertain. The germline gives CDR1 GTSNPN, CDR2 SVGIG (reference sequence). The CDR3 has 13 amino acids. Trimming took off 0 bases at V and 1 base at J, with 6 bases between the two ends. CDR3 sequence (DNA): TGTGCCTGGAGTGTAGCAGGGAACACTGAAGCTTTCTTT. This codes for CAWSVAGNTEAFF.

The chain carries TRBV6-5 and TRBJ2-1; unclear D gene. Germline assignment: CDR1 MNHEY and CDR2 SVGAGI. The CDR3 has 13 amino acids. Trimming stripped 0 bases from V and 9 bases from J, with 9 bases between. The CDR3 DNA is TGTGCCAGCAGTTACTCCATAGGTTTTGAGCAGTTCTTC. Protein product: CASSYSIGFEQFF.

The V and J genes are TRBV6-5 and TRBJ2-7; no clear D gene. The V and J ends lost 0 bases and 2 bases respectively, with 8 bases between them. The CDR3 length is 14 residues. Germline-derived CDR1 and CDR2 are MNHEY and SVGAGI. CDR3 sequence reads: CASSYSARTYEQYF. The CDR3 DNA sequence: TGTGCCAGCAGTTACTCCGCAAGGACCTACGAGCAGTACTTC.

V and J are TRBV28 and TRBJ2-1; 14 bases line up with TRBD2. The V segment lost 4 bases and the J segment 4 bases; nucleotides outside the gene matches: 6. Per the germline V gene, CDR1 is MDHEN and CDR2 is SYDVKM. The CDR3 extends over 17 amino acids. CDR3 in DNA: TGTGCCAGCAGTTCGGGACTAGCGGGAGTATCTTACAATGAGCAGTTCTTC. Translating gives CASSSGLAGVSYNEQFF. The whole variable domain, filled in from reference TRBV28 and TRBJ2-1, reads DVKVTQSSRYLVKRTGEKVFLECVQDMDHENMFWYRQDPGLGLRLIYFSYDVKMKEKGDIPEGYSVSREKKERFSLILESASTNQTSMYLCASSSGLAGVSYNEQFFGPGTRLTVL.

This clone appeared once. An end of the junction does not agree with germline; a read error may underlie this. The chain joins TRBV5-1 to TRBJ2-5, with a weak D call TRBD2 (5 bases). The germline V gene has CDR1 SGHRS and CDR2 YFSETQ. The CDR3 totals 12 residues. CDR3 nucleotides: TGCGCCAGCGGCTTCGGGGAGGAGACCCAGTACTTC. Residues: CASGFGEETQYF.

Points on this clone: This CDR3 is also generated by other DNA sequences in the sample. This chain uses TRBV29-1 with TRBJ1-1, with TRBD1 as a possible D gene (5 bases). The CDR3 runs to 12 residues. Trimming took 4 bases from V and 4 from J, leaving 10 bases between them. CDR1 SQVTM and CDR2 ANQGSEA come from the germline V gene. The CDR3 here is CSVARAGTEAFF. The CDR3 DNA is TGCAGCGTTGCCAGGGCAGGCACTGAAGCTTTCTTT.

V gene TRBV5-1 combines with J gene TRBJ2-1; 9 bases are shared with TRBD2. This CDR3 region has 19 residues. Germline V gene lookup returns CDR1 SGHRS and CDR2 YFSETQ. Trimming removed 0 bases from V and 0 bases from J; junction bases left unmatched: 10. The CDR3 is CASSLAGLAGTSSYNEQFF. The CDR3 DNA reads TGCGCCAGCAGCTTGGCCGGTCTAGCGGGGACTAGCTCCTACAATGAGCAGTTCTTC.

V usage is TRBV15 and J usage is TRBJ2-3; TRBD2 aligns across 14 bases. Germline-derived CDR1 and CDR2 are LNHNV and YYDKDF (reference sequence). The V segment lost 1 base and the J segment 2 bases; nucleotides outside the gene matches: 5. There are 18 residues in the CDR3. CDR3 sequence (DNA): TGTGCCACCAGCAGAGGGTGGGGACTAGCGGGAGACACAGATACGCAGTATTTT. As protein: CATSRGWGLAGDTDTQYF.

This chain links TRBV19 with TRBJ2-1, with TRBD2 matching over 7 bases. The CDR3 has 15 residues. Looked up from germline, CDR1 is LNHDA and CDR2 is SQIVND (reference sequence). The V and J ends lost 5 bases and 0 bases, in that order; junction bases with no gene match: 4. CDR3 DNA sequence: TGTGCCAGTAGTGTATCGGGGGGCTCCTACAATGAGCAGTTCTTC. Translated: CASSVSGGSYNEQFF.

The CDR3 loop is CASSVAWREGGRTDTQYF. The DNA of the CDR3 is TGTGCCAGCAGCGTTGCATGGAGAGAAGGGGGTAGGACAGATACGCAGTATTTT. This chain joins TRBV11-2 and TRBJ2-3; D may be TRBD1 (6 bases). CDR1 is SGHAT, CDR2 FQNNGV, per germline. The CDR3 sequence is 18 residues long. V dropped 5 bases and J dropped 3 bases, with 24 bases sitting between them.

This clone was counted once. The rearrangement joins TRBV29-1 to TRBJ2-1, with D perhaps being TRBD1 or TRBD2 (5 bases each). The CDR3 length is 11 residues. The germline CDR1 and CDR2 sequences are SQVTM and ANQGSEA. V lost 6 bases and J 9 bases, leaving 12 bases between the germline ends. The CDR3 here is CSVAGTGEQFF. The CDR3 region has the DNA TGCAGCGTCGCCGGGACGGGTGAGCAGTTCTTC.

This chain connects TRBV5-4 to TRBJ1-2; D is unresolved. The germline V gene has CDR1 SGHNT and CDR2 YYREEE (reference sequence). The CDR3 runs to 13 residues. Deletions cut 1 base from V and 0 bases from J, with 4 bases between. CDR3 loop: CASSLLTNYGYTF. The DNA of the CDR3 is TGTGCCAGCAGCTTGTTGACTAACTATGGCTACACCTTC. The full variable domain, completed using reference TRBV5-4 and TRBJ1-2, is ETGVTQSPTHLIKTRGQQVTLRCSSQSGHNTVSWYQQALGQGPQFIFQYYREEENGRGNFPPRFSGLQFPNYSSELNVNALELDDSALYLCASSLLTNYGYTFGSGTRLTVV.

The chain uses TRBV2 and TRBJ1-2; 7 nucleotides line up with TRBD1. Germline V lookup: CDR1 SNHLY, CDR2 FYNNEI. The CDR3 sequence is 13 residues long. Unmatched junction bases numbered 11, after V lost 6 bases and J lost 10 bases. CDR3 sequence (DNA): TGTGCCAGCAGCCCCTCCCGACAGGGAATCTACACCTTC. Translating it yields CASSPSRQGIYTF.

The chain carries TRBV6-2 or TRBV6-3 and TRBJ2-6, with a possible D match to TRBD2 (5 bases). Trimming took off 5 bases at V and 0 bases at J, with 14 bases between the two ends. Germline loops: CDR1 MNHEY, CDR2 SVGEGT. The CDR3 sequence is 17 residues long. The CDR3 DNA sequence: TGTGCCAGCAGTAATGGACGAGGAGGCTCTGGGGCCAACGTCCTGACTTTC. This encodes CASSNGRGGSGANVLTF.